The clone carrying this T cell receptor beta chain was observed a handful of times. The target antigen is unknown. This record belongs to a study of CD4 T cells in relation to SARS-CoV-2 and coronaviruses. In the study overall: ViraFEST: approximately eleven-day antigen culture of PBMCs, then TCR beta CDR3 sequencing. Study results and caveats: Each donor contributed either pre-pandemic or post-infection samples, not both. No crossreactivity against non-spike viral proteins was tested here.

The assay was immunoSEQ multiplex PCR, and TCRdb's table has in-frame clones only and misses some. The profile covers about 26,000 clones, with roughly 76% appearing a single time and roughly 10% taken by the ten largest. Unexposed donor CD4+ T cells date from 2011-2018, before the COVID-19 pandemic. CD4+ T cells were isolated from the cells after roughly 11 days of culture. Testing used SARS-CoV-2 S/N and four cold-coronavirus spikes on unexposed-donor CD4+ T cells, cells permitting. Sequencing used CD4+ T cells from PBMCs, cultured in vitro. The TCR comes from a human donor in good health.

As DNA, the CDR3 is TGTGCCACTGGACAGCCCCATCAGCCCCAGCATTTT. It encodes CATGQPHQPQHF. The rearrangement links TRBV27 to TRBJ1-5; a weak D match, TRBD1 (6 bases). V was cut by 10 bases and J by 5 bases, with 12 bases left in between. The CDR3 spans 12 residues. Looked up from germline, CDR1 is MNHEY and CDR2 is SMNVEV (reference sequence).